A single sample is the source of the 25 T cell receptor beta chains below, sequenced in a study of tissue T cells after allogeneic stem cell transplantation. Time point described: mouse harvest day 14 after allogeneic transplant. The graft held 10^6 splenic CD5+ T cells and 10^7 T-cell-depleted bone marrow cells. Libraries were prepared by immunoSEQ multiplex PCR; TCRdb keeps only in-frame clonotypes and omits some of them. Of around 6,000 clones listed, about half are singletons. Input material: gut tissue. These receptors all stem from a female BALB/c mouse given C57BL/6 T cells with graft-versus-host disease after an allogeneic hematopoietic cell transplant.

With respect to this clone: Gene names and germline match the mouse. The CDR3 DNA, read in part, is TGTGCCAGCAGTCTGGATAGTCAAAACACCTTGTAC. Its translation: CASSLDSQNTLY. The entire CDR3 reads CASSLDSQNTLYF. The chain joins TRBV26 to TRBJ2-4; no clear D. The read ends 1 residue shy of where the CDR3 ends; the end is completed using the germline J gene. Trimming removed 2 bases from V and 0 bases from J, with 3 bases in between. CDR1 and CDR2 from the germline V gene are KGHPV and FQNQEV (reference sequence). The CDR3 is made up of 13 amino acids.

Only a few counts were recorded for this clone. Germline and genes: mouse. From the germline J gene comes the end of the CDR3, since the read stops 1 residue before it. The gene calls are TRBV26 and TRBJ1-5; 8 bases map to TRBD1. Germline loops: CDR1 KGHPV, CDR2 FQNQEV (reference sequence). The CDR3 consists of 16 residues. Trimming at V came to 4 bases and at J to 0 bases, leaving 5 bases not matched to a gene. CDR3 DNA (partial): TGTGCCAGCAGTCGACAGGGGCCTTATAACAACCAGGCTCCGCTT. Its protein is CASSRQGPYNNQAPL. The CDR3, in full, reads CASSRQGPYNNQAPLF.

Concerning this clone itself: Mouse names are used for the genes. The CDR3 DNA, read in part, is TGTGCCAGCACCCACGGAGATAGTGCAGAAACGCTGTAT. As protein: CASTHGDSAETLY. The entire CDR3 is CASTHGDSAETLYF. V is TRBV13-1 and J is TRBJ2-3; D is uncertain. The DNA ends 1 residue before the CDR3 does, and the rest of the CDR3 is filled in from the germline J gene. V shed 6 bases and J shed 0 bases, with 11 bases lying between them. The CDR3 is made up of 14 amino acids. CDR1 and CDR2 from the germline V gene are NSHNY and SYGAGN.

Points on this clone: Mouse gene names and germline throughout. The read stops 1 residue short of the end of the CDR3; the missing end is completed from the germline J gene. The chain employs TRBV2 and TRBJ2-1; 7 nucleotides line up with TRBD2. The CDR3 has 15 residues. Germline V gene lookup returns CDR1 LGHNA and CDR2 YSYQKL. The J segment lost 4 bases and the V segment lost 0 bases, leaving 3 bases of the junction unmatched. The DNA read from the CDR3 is TGTGCCAGCAGCCAAGATGGCTGGGGGTATGCTGAGCAGTTC. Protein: CASSQDGWGYAEQF. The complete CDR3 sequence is CASSQDGWGYAEQFF.

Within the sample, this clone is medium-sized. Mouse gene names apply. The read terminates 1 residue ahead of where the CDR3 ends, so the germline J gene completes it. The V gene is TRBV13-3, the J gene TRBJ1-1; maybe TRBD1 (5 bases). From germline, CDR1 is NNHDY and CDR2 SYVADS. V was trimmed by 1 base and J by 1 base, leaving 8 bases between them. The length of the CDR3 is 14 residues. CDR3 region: CASSDWQGNTEVFF. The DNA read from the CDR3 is TGTGCCAGCAGTGATTGGCAGGGGAACACAGAAGTCTTC.

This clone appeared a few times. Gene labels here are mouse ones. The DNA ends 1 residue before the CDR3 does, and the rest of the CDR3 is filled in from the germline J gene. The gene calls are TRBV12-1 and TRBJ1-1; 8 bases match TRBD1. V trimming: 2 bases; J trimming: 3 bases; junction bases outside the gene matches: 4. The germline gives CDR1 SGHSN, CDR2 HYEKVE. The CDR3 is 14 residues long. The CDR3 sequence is CASSRQGRDTEVFF. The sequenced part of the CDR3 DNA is TGTGCCAGCTCTCGACAGGGGCGAGACACAGAAGTCTTC.

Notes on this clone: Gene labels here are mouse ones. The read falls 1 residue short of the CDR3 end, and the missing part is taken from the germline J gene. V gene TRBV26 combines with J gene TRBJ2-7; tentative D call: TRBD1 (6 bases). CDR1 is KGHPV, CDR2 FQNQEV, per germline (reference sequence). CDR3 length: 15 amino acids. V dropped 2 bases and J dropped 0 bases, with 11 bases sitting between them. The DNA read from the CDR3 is TGTGCCAGCAGTCTGGACAGGAGGAGCTCCTATGAACAGTAC. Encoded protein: CASSLDRRSSYEQY. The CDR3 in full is CASSLDRRSSYEQYF.

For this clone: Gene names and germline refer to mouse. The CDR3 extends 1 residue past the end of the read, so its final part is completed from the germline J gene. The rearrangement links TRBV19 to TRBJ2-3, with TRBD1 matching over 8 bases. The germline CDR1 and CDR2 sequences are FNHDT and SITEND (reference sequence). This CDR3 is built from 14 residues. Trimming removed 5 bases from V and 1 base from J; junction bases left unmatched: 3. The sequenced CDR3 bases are TGTGCCAGCAGCCCAGGGGGCCGTGCAGAAACGCTGTAT. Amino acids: CASSPGGRAETLY. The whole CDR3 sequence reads CASSPGGRAETLYF.

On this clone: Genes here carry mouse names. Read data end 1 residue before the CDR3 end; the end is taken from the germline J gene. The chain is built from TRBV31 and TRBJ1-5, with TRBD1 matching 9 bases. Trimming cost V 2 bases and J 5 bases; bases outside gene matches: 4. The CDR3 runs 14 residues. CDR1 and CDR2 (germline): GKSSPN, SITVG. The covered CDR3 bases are TGTGCCTGGAGTACGGACAGGGGCGACCAGGCTCCGCTT. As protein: CAWSTDRGDQAPL. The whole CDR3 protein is CAWSTDRGDQAPLF.

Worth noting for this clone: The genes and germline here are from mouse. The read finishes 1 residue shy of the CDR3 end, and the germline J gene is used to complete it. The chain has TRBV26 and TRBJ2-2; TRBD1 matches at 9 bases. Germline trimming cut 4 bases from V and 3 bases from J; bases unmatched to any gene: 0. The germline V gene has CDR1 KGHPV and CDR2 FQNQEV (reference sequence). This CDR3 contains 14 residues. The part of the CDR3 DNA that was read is TGTGCCAGCAGTCGGACAGGGGACACCGGGCAGCTCTAC. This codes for CASSRTGDTGQLY. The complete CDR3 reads CASSRTGDTGQLYF.

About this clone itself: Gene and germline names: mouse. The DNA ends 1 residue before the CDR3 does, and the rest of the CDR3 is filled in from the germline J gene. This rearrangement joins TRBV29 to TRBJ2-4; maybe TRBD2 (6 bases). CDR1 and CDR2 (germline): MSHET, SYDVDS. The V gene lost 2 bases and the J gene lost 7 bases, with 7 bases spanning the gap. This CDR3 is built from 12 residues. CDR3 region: CASSLRGDTLYF. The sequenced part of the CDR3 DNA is TGTGCTAGCAGTTTACGGGGGGACACCTTGTAC. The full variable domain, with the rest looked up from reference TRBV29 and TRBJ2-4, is DMKVTQMPRYLIKRMGENVLLECGQDMSHETMYWYRQDPGLGLQLIYISYDVDSNSEGDIPKGYRVSRKKREHFSLILDSAKTNQTSVYFCASSLRGDTLYFGAGTRLSVL.

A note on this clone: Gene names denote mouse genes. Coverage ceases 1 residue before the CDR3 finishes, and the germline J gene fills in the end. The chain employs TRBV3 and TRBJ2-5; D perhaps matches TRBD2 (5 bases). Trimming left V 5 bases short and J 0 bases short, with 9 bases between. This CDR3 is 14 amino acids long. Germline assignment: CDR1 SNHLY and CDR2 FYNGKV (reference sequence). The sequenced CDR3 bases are TGTGCCAGCAGCCGACTGTTTAACCAAGACACCCAGTAC. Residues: CASSRLFNQDTQY. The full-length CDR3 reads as CASSRLFNQDTQYF.

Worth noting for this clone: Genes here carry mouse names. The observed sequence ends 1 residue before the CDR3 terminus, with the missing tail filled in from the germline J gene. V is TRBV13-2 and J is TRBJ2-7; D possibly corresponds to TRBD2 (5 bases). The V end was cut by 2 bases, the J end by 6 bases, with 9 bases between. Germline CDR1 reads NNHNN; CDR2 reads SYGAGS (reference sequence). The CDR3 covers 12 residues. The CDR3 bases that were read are TGTGCCAGCGGTGACCTGGGAGGTGAACAGTAC. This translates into CASGDLGGEQY. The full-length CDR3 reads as CASGDLGGEQYF.

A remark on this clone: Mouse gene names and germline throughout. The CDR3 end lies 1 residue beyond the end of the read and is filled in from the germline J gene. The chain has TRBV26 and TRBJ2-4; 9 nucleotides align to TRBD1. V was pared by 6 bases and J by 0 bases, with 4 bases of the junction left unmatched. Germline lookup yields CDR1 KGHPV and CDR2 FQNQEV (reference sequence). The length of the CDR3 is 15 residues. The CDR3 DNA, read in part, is TGTGCCAGCAGAGGACAGGGGATCAGTCAAAACACCTTGTAC. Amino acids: CASRGQGISQNTLY. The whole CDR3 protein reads CASRGQGISQNTLYF.

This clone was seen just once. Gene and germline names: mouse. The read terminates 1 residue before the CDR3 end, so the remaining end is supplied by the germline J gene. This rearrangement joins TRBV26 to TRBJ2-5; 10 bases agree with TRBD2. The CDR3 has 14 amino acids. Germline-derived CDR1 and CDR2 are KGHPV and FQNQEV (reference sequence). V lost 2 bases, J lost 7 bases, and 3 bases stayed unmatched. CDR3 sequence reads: CASSLGTGANTQYF. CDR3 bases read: TGTGCCAGCAGTCTGGGGACTGGGGCAAACACCCAGTAC.

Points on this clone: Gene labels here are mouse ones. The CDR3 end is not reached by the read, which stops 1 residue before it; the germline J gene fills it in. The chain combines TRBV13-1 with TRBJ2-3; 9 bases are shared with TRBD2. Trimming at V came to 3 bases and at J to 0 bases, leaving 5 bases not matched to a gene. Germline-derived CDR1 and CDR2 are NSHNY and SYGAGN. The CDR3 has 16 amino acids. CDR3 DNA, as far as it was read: TGTGCCAGCAGTGCAGCTGGGGGGGTTAGTGCAGAAACGCTGTAT. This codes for CASSAAGGVSAETLY. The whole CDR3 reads CASSAAGGVSAETLYF.

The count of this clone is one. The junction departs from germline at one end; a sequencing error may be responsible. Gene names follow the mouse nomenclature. The sequenced part of the CDR3 DNA is TGTGCCAGCAACTTATGGGACAGGGGCTGTGAACAGTAC. Amino acids: CASNLWDRGCEQY. The whole CDR3 sequence is CASNLWDRGCEQYF. V and J are TRBV3 and TRBJ2-7; 10 nucleotides align to TRBD1. The read is 1 residue too short to cover the CDR3 end, so that end is filled in from the germline J gene. The germline gives CDR1 SNHLY, CDR2 FYNGKV (reference sequence). The CDR3 extends over 14 amino acids.

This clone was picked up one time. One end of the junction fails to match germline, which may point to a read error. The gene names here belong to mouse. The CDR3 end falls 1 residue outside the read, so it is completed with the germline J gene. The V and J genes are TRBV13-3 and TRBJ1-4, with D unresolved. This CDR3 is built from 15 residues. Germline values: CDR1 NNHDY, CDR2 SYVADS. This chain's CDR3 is CASGDAGNSNERLFF. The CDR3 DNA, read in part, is TGTGCCAGCGGTGATGCAGGCAATTCCAACGAAAGATTATTT.

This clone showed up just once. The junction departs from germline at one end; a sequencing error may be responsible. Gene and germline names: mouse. CDR3 DNA, as far as it was read: TGTGCAAGCAGCTTTCCTGGGGGGAACTATGAACAGTAC. As protein: CASSFPGGNYEQY. The whole CDR3 sequence is CASSFPGGNYEQYF. The rearrangement uses TRBV4 and TRBJ2-7; 8 nucleotides match TRBD2. The read finishes 1 residue shy of the CDR3 end, and the germline J gene is used to complete it. The CDR3 has 14 residues. In germline, CDR1 is LGHDT, CDR2 YNNKQL (reference sequence).

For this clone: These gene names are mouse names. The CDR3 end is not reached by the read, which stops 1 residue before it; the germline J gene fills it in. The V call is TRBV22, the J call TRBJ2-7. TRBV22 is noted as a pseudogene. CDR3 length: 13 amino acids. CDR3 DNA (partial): TGTGCCAGCAGTTGGTCGGCAGAATATGAACAGTAC. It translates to CASSWSAEYEQY. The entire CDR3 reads CASSWSAEYEQYF.

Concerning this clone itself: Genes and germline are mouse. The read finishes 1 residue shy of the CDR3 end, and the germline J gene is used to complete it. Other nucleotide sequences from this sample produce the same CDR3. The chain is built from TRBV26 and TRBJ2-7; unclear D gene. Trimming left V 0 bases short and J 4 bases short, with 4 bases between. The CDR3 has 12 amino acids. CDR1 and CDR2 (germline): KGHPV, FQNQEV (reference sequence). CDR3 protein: CASSLSGYEQYF. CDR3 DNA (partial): TGTGCCAGCAGTCTGTCCGGGTATGAACAGTAC.

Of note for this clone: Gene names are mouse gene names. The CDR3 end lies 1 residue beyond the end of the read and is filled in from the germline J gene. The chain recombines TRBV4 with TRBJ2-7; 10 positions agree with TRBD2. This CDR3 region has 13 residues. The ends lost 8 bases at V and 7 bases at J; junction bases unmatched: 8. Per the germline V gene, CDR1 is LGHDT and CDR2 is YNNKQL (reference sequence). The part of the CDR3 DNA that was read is TGTGCCAGCGGTGACCTGGGGGGGCGGGAACAGTAC. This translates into CASGDLGGREQY. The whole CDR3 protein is CASGDLGGREQYF.

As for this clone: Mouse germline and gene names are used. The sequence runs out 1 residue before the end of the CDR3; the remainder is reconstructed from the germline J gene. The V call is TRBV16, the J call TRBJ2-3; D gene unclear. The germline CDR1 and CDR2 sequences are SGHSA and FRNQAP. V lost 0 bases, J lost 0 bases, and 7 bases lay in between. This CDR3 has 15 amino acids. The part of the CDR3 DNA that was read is TGTGCAAGCAGCTTAGATGGAGGAAGTGCAGAAACGCTGTAT. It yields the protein CASSLDGGSAETLY. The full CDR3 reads CASSLDGGSAETLYF.

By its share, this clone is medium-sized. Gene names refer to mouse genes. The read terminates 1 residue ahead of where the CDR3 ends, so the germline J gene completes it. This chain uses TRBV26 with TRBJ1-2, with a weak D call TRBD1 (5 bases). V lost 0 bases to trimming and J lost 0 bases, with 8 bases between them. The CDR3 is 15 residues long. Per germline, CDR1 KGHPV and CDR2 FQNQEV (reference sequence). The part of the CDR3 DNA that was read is TGTGCCAGCAGTCTGTCCGGACATACAAACTCCGACTACACC. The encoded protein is CASSLSGHTNSDYT. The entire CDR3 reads CASSLSGHTNSDYTF.

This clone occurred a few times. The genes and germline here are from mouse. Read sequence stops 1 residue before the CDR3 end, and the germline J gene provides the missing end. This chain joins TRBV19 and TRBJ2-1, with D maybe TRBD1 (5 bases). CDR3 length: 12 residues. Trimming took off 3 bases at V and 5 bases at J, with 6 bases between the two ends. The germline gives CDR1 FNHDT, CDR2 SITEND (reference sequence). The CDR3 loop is CASSRGDAEQFF. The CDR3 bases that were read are TGTGCCAGCAGTAGAGGGGATGCTGAGCAGTTC.